The rows below give T cell receptor beta chains drawn from one sample of a study of regulatory T cells in long-lasting Graves disease. TCRdb reprocessed the multiplex PCR reads with MiXCR, giving one entry per CDR3 protein. The sample includes about 430,000 distinct CDR3 sequences, around a fifth seen only once; the top ten take about 13%. The sample in question was peripheral blood mononuclear cells (PBMCs), obtained when the disease was refractory, from a patient treated with antithyroid drugs. These receptors were taken from a female donor with Graves disease. The CDR3 runs from the conserved cysteine through the conserved F or W. Each record gives: J gene, clone size, V gene, D gene, CDR3 protein, CDR3 DNA. D genes are given only for firm matches. A clone size is listed for some rows: how often the clone was seen (once, few, many), or a class if it is expanded.

TRBJ1-1	many	TRBV5-5	TRBD1	CASSWSTGGVEAFF	TGTGCCAGCAGCTGGTCGACAGGGGGAGTGGAAGCTTTCTTT
TRBJ2-7	few	TRBV30	.	CAWRDGFHEQYF	TGTGCCTGGAGGGACGGTTTCCACGAGCAGTACTTC
TRBJ2-7	few	TRBV29-1	.	CSVVGQRTPYEQYF	TGCAGCGTCGTCGGACAGCGCACCCCCTACGAGCAGTACTTC
TRBJ2-2	few	TRBV2	.	CATILGTGELFF	TGTGCCACAATTTTAGGGACCGGGGAGCTGTTTTTT
TRBJ1-2	.	TRBV9	.	CASSVGWLASMGGYTF	TGTGCCAGCAGCGTAGGGTGGCTGGCATCTATGGGAGGCTACACCTTC
TRBJ1-5	.	TRBV4-1	.	CASSQGGGRGDQPQHF	TGCGCCAGCAGCCAAGGAGGGGGTAGGGGCGATCAGCCCCAGCATTTT
TRBJ1-6	.	TRBV5-5	.	CASSLVPGNSPLHF	TGTGCCAGCAGCTTGGTCCCGGGTAATTCACCCCTCCACTTT
TRBJ2-3	.	TRBV7-2	.	CAEGVWGSTDTQYF	TGTGCCGAAGGGGTTTGGGGAAGCACAGATACGCAGTATTTT
TRBJ2-7	.	TRBV20-1	TRBD1	CSASPKQGISYEQYF	TGCAGTGCTAGCCCTAAACAGGGGATCTCCTACGAGCAGTACTTC
TRBJ1-5	.	TRBV6-1	.	CASSPAGYGDQPQHF	TGTGCCAGCTCACCGGCCGGATACGGCGATCAGCCCCAGCATTTT